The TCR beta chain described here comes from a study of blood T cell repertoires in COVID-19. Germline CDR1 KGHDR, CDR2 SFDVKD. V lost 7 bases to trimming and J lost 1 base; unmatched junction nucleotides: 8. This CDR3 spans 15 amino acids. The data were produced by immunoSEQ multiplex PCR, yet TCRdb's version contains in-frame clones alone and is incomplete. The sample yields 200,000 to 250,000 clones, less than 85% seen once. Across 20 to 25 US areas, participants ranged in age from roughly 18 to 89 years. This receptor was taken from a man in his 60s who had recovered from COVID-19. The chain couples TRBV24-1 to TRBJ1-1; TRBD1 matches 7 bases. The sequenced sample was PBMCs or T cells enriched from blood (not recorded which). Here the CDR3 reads CATRETGRTNTEAFF. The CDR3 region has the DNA TGTGCCACCAGAGAGACAGGGCGGACGAACACTGAAGCTTTCTTT.